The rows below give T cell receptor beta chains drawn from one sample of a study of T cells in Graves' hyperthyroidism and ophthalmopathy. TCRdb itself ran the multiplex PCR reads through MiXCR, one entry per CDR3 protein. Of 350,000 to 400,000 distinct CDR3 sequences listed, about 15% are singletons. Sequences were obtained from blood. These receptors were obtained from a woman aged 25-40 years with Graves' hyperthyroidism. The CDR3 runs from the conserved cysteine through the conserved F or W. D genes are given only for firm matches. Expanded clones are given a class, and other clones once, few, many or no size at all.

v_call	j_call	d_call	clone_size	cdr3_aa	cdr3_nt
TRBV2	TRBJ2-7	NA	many	CASSDRGYEQYF	TGTGCCAGCAGTGACAGGGGCTACGAGCAGTACTTC
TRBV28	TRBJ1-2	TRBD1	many	CASRSQGDPNYGYTF	TGTGCCAGCAGGTCCCAGGGGGATCCTAACTATGGCTACACCTTC
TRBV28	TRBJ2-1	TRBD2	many	CASSLTSGRANEQFF	TGTGCCAGCAGTTTAACTAGCGGGAGGGCGAATGAGCAGTTCTTC
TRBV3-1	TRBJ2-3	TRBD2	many	CASSPPGTSGRFGADTQYF	TGTGCCAGCAGCCCCCCCGGGACTAGCGGGAGATTCGGGGCAGATACGCAGTATTTT
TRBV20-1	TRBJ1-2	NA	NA	CSANPSSGSGYTF	TGCAGTGCTAACCCTTCCTCAGGGAGTGGCTACACCTTC
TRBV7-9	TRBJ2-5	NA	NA	CASSMTRDYQETQYF	TGTGCCAGCAGCATGACCCGGGACTACCAAGAGACCCAGTACTTC
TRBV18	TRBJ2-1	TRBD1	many	CASSPTGRGGRDNEQFF	TGTGCCAGCTCACCAACCGGCCGAGGGGGCAGGGACAATGAGCAGTTCTTC
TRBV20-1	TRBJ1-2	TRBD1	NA	CSAGRDRGQGYTF	TGCAGTGCAGGCCGGGACAGGGGGCAAGGCTACACCTTC
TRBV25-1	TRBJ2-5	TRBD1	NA	CASSELGQEYQETQYF	TGTGCCAGCAGTGAACTCGGACAGGAGTACCAAGAGACCCAGTACTTC
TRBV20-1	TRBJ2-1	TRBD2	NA	CSARGLAGEQFF	TGCAGTGCTAGGGGACTAGCGGGAGAGCAGTTCTTC
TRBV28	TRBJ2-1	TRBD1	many	CASRLGTGFSRANEQFF	TGTGCCAGCAGGCTTGGGACAGGGTTTTCCCGTGCCAATGAGCAGTTCTTC
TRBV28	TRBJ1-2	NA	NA	CASRSGPPDYGYTF	TGTGCCAGCAGATCCGGGCCTCCTGACTATGGCTACACCTTC
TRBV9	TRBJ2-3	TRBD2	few	CASSVGEGAPRTQYF	TGTGCCAGCAGCGTGGGGGAGGGAGCGCCTAGGACGCAGTATTTT
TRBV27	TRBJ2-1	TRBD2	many	CASSATSGRDWDEQFF	TGTGCCAGCAGTGCAACTAGCGGGAGGGACTGGGATGAGCAGTTCTTC
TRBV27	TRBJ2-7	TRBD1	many	CASKDRGDVDEQYF	TGTGCCAGCAAAGACAGGGGAGACGTTGACGAGCAGTACTTC
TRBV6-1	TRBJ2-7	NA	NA	CASAGRKVPYEQYF	TGTGCCTCGGCCGGGAGAAAGGTACCCTACGAGCAGTACTTC
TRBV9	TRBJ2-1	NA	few	CASSPLLRSYNEQFF	TGTGCCAGCAGCCCTCTTCTACGCTCCTACAATGAGCAGTTCTTC
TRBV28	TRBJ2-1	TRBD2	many	CASSLAGLAEQFF	TGTGCCAGCAGTTTGGCGGGACTAGCGGAGCAGTTCTTC
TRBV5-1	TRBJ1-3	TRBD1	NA	CASSTGTGVYTIYF	TGCGCCAGCTCAACCGGGACAGGGGTATACACCATATATTTT
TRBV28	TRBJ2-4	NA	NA	CASGGEVNIQYF	TGTGCCAGCGGCGGGGAGGTGAACATTCAGTACTTC
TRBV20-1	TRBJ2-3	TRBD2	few	CSAYGAGGRTDTQYF	TGCAGTGCTTACGGAGCGGGAGGGCGAACAGATACGCAGTATTTT
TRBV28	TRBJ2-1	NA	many	CASSSGRSSYNEQFF	TGTGCCAGCAGTTCCGGACGGAGCTCCTACAATGAGCAGTTCTTC
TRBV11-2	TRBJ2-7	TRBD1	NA	CASSPMSAGTGRYEQYF	TGTGCCAGCAGCCCCATGTCCGCCGGGACAGGGAGGTACGAGCAGTACTTC
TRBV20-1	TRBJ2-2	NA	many	CSARDGGAGGELFF	TGCAGTGCTAGAGATGGAGGCGCGGGCGGGGAGCTGTTTTTT
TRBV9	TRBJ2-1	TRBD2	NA	CASSALAGEYEQFF	TGTGCCAGCAGCGCACTAGCGGGAGAATATGAGCAGTTCTTC
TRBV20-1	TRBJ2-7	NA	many	CSANRDKYEQYF	TGCAGTGCGAACAGGGACAAGTACGAGCAGTACTTC